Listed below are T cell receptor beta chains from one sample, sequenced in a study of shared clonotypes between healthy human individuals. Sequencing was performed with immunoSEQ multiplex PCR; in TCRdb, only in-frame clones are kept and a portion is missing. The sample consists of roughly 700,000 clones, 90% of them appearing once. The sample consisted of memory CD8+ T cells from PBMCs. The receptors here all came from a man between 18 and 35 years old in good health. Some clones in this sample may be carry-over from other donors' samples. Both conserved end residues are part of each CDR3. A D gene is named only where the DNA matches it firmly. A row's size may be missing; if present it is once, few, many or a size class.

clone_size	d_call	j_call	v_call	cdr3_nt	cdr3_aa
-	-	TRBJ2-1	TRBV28	TGTGCCAGCAGTTCTGGGGGCCCGGAGGAGCAGTTCTTC	CASSSGGPEEQFF
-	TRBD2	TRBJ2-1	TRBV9	TGTGCCAGCAGCGGCGCTTTGGGGCTAGCGGGAATGGATGAGCAGTTCTTC	CASSGALGLAGMDEQFF
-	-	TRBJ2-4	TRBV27	TGTGCCAGCACCAGGACCGCAGGAGCCAAAAACATTCAGTACTTC	CASTRTAGAKNIQYF
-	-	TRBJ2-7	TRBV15	TGTGCCACTCAAACGGAGAGGGCCGCTCGCTACGAGCAGTACTTC	CATQTERAARYEQYF
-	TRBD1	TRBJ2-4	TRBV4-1	TGCGCCAGCAGCCAAGATCCTGTGACAGGGAAAAACATTCAGTACTTC	CASSQDPVTGKNIQYF
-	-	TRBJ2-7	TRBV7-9	TGTGCCAGCAGAAAAGGGGGTTACGAGCAGTACTTC	CASRKGGYEQYF
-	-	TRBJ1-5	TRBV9	TGTGCCAGCAGCGTATACCCTTATAGCAATCAGCCCCAGCATTTT	CASSVYPYSNQPQHF
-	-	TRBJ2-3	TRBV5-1	TGCGCCAGCAGCTTTGCAGATACGCAGTATTTT	CASSFADTQYF
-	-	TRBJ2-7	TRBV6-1	TGTGCCAGCAGTGAAAAGGACCATGGCGAGCAGTACTTC	CASSEKDHGEQYF
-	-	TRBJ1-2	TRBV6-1	TGTGCCAGCAGTGAAGCGGGGTGGACAGAAAGATATGGCTACACCTTC	CASSEAGWTERYGYTF
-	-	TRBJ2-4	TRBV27	TGTGCCAGCAGACCAGGACATATGACAAACATTCAGTACTTC	CASRPGHMTNIQYF
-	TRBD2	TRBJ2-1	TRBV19	TGTGCCAGTACTGCGCGGGAGATCTTTGAGCAGTTCTTC	CASTAREIFEQFF
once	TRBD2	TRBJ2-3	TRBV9	TGTGCCAGCAGCGTAGGAAGGTCTAGCGGGAGAGCTACAGATACGCAGTATTTT	CASSVGRSSGRATDTQYF
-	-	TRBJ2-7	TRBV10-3	TGTGCCTCTAAGGACAGCGCCTACGAGCAGTACTTC	CASKDSAYEQYF
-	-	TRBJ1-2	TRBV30	TGTGCCTGGAGTGAAGACAGCGATTATGGCTACACCTTC	CAWSEDSDYGYTF
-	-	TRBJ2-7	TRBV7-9	TGTGCCAGCAGCCTGAATCACGAGCAGTACTTC	CASSLNHEQYF
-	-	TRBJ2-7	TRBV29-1	TGCAGCGTTGGGGGCTCCTACGAGCAGTACTTC	CSVGGSYEQYF
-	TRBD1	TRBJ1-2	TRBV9	TGTGCCAGCAGCGCAGAACTCAGGGGGCATGGCTATGGCTACACCTTC	CASSAELRGHGYGYTF
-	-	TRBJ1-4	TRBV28	TGTGCCAGCAGTTTGCGGGGCGAAAATGAAAAACTGTTTTTT	CASSLRGENEKLFF
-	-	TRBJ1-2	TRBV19	TGTGCCAGTAGTAAGCACCAAAACTATGGCTACACCTTC	CASSKHQNYGYTF
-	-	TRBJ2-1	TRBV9	TGTGCCAGCAGCGACTCCTCTAAGGGGGAGGGGTACAATGAGCAGTTCTTC	CASSDSSKGEGYNEQFF
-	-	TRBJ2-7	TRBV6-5	TGTGCCAGCAGTTACCCAATCACAGGGAACTCCTACGAGCAGTACTTC	CASSYPITGNSYEQYF
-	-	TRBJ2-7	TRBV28	TGTGCCAGCAGTTTTCCAGCGGACCACTCCTACGAGCAGTACTTC	CASSFPADHSYEQYF
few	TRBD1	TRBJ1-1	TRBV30	TGTGCCTGGGAGGCAGGGGGGTGGACTGAAGCTTTCTTT	CAWEAGGWTEAFF
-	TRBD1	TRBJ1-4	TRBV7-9	TGTGCCAGCAGCTTCCCAGTACAGGGGGAGTCTAATGAAAAACTGTTTTTT	CASSFPVQGESNEKLFF
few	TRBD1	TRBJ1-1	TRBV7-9	TGTGCCAGCAGCTATAGTGGGACAGGGTTCCCTGAAGCTTTCTTT	CASSYSGTGFPEAFF
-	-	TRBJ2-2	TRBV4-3	TGCGCCAGCAGCCAAGCTCTGGCGGGATTGATCCCGAACACCGGGGAGCTGTTTTTT	CASSQALAGLIPNTGELFF
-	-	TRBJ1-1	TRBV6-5	TGTGCCAGCAGTTACTCTCGGGCAGGGTTGAACACTGAAGCTTTCTTT	CASSYSRAGLNTEAFF
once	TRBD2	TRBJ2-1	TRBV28	TGTGCCAGCAGTTTAGTACTAGCGGGGGGAAGCTCCTACAATGAGCAGTTCTTC	CASSLVLAGGSSYNEQFF
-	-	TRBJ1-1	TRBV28	TGTGCCAGCAGTTTGGGGATGGGGGGCACTGAAGCTTTCTTT	CASSLGMGGTEAFF
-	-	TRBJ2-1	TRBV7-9	TGTGCCAGCAGCTTCCCATTCGGGTCCGATGAGCAGTTCTTC	CASSFPFGSDEQFF
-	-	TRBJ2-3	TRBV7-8	TGTGCCAGCAGCCCAAAAAGCTGGTGGGTGGAAGATACGCAGTATTTT	CASSPKSWWVEDTQYF
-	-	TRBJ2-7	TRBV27	TGTGCCAGCAGTTTCGGTGCAACCTACGAGCAGTACTTC	CASSFGATYEQYF
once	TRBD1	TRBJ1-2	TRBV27	TGTGCCAGCAGTCCCGCTGGGACAGGGGAACATGGCTACACCTTC	CASSPAGTGEHGYTF
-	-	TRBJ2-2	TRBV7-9	TGTGCCAGCAGCTTCCCCGGGGAGCTGTTTTTT	CASSFPGELFF
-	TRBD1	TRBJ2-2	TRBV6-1	TGTGCCAGCAGTGGATGGACAGGGCAGAACACCGGGGAGCTGTTTTTT	CASSGWTGQNTGELFF
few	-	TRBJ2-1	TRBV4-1	TGCGCCAGCAGCCCAGCGCACGGCTCCTACAATGAGCAGTTCTTC	CASSPAHGSYNEQFF
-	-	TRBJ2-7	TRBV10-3	TGTGCCATCAGTGAGGATGTCGGCTCCTACGAGCAGTACTTC	CAISEDVGSYEQYF
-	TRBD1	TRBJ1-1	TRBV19	TGTGCCAGTAGTCCCACGCAGGGGGCAAGGAACACTGAAGCTTTCTTT	CASSPTQGARNTEAFF
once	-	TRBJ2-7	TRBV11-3	TGTGCCAGCAGCTTAGGGGCAGGGCAATCCTACGAGCAGTACTTC	CASSLGAGQSYEQYF
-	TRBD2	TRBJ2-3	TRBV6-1	TGTGCCAGCAGTGAAGCAAGCGGCGGGAGGGCCAGGGTGGCAGATACGCAGTATTTT	CASSEASGGRARVADTQYF